This T cell receptor (beta chain) is drawn from a study of T cell repertoires in cytomegalovirus infection. Study context: Peptides in the study included HLA-C-restricted and HLA-B-restricted CMV epitopes. Carrying CMV and the relevant HLA type showed in public TCR beta signatures. The study's findings and limits: Cumulated frequencies of public TCR beta families served to identify carriers of CMV plus the relevant HLA.

TCRdb fed the reads into MiXCR, producing one record per CDR3 protein. The data contain some 350,000 distinct CDR3 sequences, about a third of them singletons. Note on this clonotype: Its antigen is undetermined.

The sequencing here drew on cultured PBMCs, taken from culture after CMV antigen stimulation. This TCR was recovered from a human donor in good health (CMV status not recorded). Some clones in this sample may be carry-over from other donors' samples.

The CDR3 protein is CASTSSSGNSYEQYV. CDR3 coding DNA: TGTGCCAGCACCTCCAGTAGCGGGAACTCCTACGAGCAGTACGTC. This chain joins TRBV28 and TRBJ2-7; 8 bases agree with TRBD2. Germline trimming cut 7 bases from V and 0 bases from J; bases unmatched to any gene: 8. This CDR3 has 15 amino acids. Per the germline V gene, CDR1 is MDHEN and CDR2 is SYDVKM.